The 11 T cell receptor beta chains reported below all come from one sample, sequenced in a study of blood T cell repertoires in COVID-19. Some clones are missing from TCRdb's copy, which holds only in-frame ones; the method was immunoSEQ multiplex PCR. The data contain roughly 200,000 clones, 80% to 90% of them singletons. The sample was peripheral blood. These receptors all stem from a human donor with active or convalescent COVID-19. The donor label of this sample is uncertain.

The V gene is TRBV27, the J gene TRBJ2-3; TRBD2 matches at 12 bases. V was pared by 6 bases and J by 6 bases, with 10 bases of the junction left unmatched. Germline V gene sequence: CDR1 MNHEY, CDR2 SMNVEV (reference sequence). CDR3 length: 16 amino acids. The CDR3 protein is CASRRMTSGSGDTQYF. Here the CDR3 DNA reads TGTGCCAGCAGGAGAATGACTAGCGGGAGTGGTGATACGCAGTATTTT.

This clone was seen only once. A much larger clone sits a single nucleotide away, making a read error possible. V and J are TRBV2 and TRBJ1-5; TRBD1 aligns across 7 bases. V lost 4 bases to trimming and J lost 0 bases; unmatched junction nucleotides: 3. This CDR3 region has 15 residues. The germline CDR1 and CDR2 sequences are SNHLY and FYNNEI. The CDR3 reads CASSATGFSNQPQHF. CDR3 coding DNA: TGTGCCAGCAGTGCGACAGGGTTTAGCAATCAGCCCCAGCATTTT.

The chain is built from TRBV10-3 and TRBJ1-5; D is unresolved. V shed 8 bases and J shed 3 bases, with 11 bases lying between them. The CDR3 consists of 13 residues. The germline V gene encodes CDR1 ENHRY and CDR2 SYGVKD. CDR3 DNA sequence: TGTGCCATCCGGTGGGAGGCCAATCAGCCCCAGCATTTT. This codes for CAIRWEANQPQHF.

The chain employs TRBV21-1 and TRBJ2-7; the table calls TRBD2, which could not be checked here. TRBV21-1 is annotated as a pseudogene. CDR3 length equals 15 residues. CDR3 loop: CASSNLGTSGHEQYF. CDR3 nucleotides: TGTGCCAGCAGCAATCTAGGGACTAGCGGCCACGAGCAGTACTTC.

The chain is built from TRBV12-3 or TRBV12-4 and TRBJ2-7; D is perhaps TRBD2 (5 bases). V was clipped by 8 bases and J by 9 bases, with 14 bases between them. The CDR3 has 11 amino acids. CDR3 sequence (DNA): TGTGCCAGCTCACTCGGGGTCCGGCAGTACTTC. Amino acids: CASSLGVRQYF.

The chain links TRBV5-5 to TRBJ2-5; no firm D call. Looked up from germline, CDR1 is SGHKS and CDR2 is YYEKEE (reference sequence). V gave up 4 bases and J gave up 1 base, with 8 bases separating them. The CDR3 is 13 residues long. The CDR3 reads CASSVESQETQYF. The CDR3 region has the DNA TGTGCCAGCAGCGTGGAGAGCCAAGAGACCCAGTACTTC.

As for this clone: Other DNA sequences in the same sample also yield this CDR3. This chain connects TRBV5-1 to TRBJ2-7; 10 bases are a match to TRBD1. The CDR3 runs 14 residues. V was pared by 4 bases and J by 4 bases, with 5 bases of the junction left unmatched. Germline lookup yields CDR1 SGHRS and CDR2 YFSETQ. The CDR3 nucleotides read TGCGCCAGCAGCCTAGGACAGGGGGGGTACGAGCAGTACTTC. As protein: CASSLGQGGYEQYF.

V gene TRBV2 combines with J gene TRBJ1-1; maybe TRBD1 (5 bases). The CDR3 contains 12 residues. CDR1 and CDR2 from the germline V gene are SNHLY and FYNNEI. Trimming removed 8 bases at V and 6 bases at J, with 13 bases between. CDR3 region: CASRFGGAEAFF. The CDR3 DNA reads as TGTGCCAGCCGTTTCGGGGGGGCTGAAGCTTTCTTT.

The chain joins TRBV19 to TRBJ1-6; 8 bases line up with TRBD1. Losses at the gene ends were 1 base for V and 9 bases for J; bases not matched to a gene: 8. CDR1 and CDR2 from the germline V gene are LNHDA and SQIVND (reference sequence). This CDR3 is built from 16 residues. CDR3 protein: CASSIGPTGGSSPLHF. DNA for the CDR3: TGTGCCAGTAGTATAGGCCCAACAGGGGGGAGTTCACCCCTCCACTTT.

The rearrangement links TRBV6-5 to TRBJ2-5; 14 bases align to TRBD2. Unmatched junction bases numbered 7, after V lost 4 bases and J lost 9 bases. Germline assignment: CDR1 MNHEY and CDR2 SVGAGI. The CDR3 extends over 15 amino acids. Here the CDR3 reads CASSSGLAGGSAQYF. Here the CDR3 DNA reads TGTGCCAGCAGTTCCGGACTAGCGGGGGGATCCGCCCAGTACTTC.

This clone has a handful of counts. J is TRBJ1-6 and V is TRBV30; TRBD1 is a possible D gene (5 bases). The CDR3 spans 13 residues. Germline CDR1 reads GTSNPN; CDR2 reads SVGIG (reference sequence). V was cut by 3 bases and J by 9 bases, with 12 bases left in between. Here the CDR3 reads CAWRSDRGSPLHF. Here the CDR3 DNA reads TGTGCCTGGAGGTCTGACAGAGGTTCACCCCTCCACTTT.